This T cell receptor beta chain comes out of a study of OX40 agonist ivuxolimab in advanced cancers. About the study: Mean age around 60 years, range about 23 to 85; around 80% male.

Study-level points and caveats: Circulating CD4+ and CD8+ T cells showed clonal expansion by week 6 at 0.1 to 3.0 mg/kg.

TCRdb's copy holds only in-frame clones and misses some; the assay was immunoSEQ multiplex PCR. The sample consists of tens of thousands of clones, approximately 80% of them appearing once. A remark on this clone: The antigen remains unidentified.

Blood draws occurred at baseline, cycle 4 day 1, and cycle 7 day 1. The sequence was collected from an adult with an advanced solid tumor such as melanoma, head and neck, liver or kidney cancer. The starting material was CD4+ or CD8+ T cells sorted from blood, obtained in a trial of the OX40 agonist ivuxolimab.

The CDR3 loop reads CASSPVEQQNTEAFF. In DNA form, the CDR3 reads TGTGCCAGCTCACCGGTGGAACAGCAGAACACTGAAGCTTTCTTT. The chain is built from TRBV18 and TRBJ1-1; no firm D call. Germline V lookup: CDR1 KGHSH, CDR2 LQKENI. V gave up 3 bases and J gave up 1 base, with 12 bases separating them. There are 15 residues in the CDR3.